The T cell receptor beta chain described here comes from a study of response to subunit inactivated influenza vaccine. The length of the CDR3 is 15 residues. Germline-derived CDR1 and CDR2 are SNHLY and FYNNEI. V lost 6 bases to trimming and J lost 5 bases; unmatched junction nucleotides: 5. With regard to this clonotype: The antigen is undetermined.

Overall study results and limits: Authors suggested seasonal influenza vaccinations each recruit few new T cells.

A single record per CDR3 protein comes from TCRdb applying MiXCR to the RT-PCR reads. The table shows roughly 700,000 distinct CDR3 sequences, with 14% occurring only once. The sequence was obtained from a man aged 50 or older who received an inactivated influenza vaccine. The chain carries TRBV2 and TRBJ2-7, with 15 bases fitting TRBD2. The sequencing here drew on PBMCs from blood, taken approximately 15 days before vaccination. CDR3 in amino acids: CASRRTSGGDDEQYF. The DNA for the CDR3 is TGTGCCAGCAGGAGGACTAGCGGGGGGGATGACGAGCAGTACTTC.